This T cell receptor (beta chain) was sequenced for a study of blood T cells in healthy people across ages (dated by TCRdb to the mid-2010s). In the study overall: In model experiments, template switching captured roughly one uniquely barcoded TCR beta cDNA molecule for every two T cells. The study measured age-related changes in TCR beta repertoire diversity using deep sequencing normalized with unique cDNA molecular identifiers. To avoid experimental bias, donors of different ages were randomly spread across the sequencing lanes. For two donors (one aged 18 to 30 and one aged 80 or older), the study analyzed two additional independent replicas of 1 million unique cDNA reads from the same blood draw. Donors were grouped into four age groups: young (average approximately 16 years), middle-aged (around 39), aged (roughly 67) and long-lived (less than 85).

Regarding this clonotype: What antigen it recognizes has not been identified. Nothing much larger sits one base from this clone, and base qualities are not available.

General findings and caveats noted by the study authors: The long-lived group showed more naive CD4+ T cells, fewer expanded clones and increased TCR diversity than the aged group, suggesting age selection. Bulk unsorted PBMC profiling prevented conclusive comparison of naive and antigen-experienced compartments. Observed TCR beta diversity per million T cells fell roughly linearly with age, and a significant reduction was already apparent by age about 43. Estimates of total diversity based on one million sequenced T cells were regarded as lower bounds and as underestimates. A strong correlation was found between observed TCR beta diversity and the percentage of naive T cells measured by flow cytometry. Because the CMV infection status of the donors was unknown, age-related changes in expanded clonotypes may potentially have been confounded.

The library was obtained by 5' RACE. Instrument used: Illumina HiSeq 2500. A second PCR of 7 to 11 cycles was run with a J-beta primer mix and a sample-barcoded 5' primer. A template-switch 5' adaptor carrying 12 random nucleotides introduced a unique molecular identifier onto each TCR beta cDNA molecule. At least 2.5 million CDR3-containing paired-end reads were obtained from each sample. First-strand cDNA synthesis was performed from all RNA using the Mint cDNA synthesis kit, with priming by a TRBC-specific oligonucleotide. Following uracil-DNA glycosylase treatment, a first 18-cycle PCR with universal primers M1SS and BC2_uni_R was performed on all cDNA. The authors processed their data as follows. Normalization of each sample was performed by random selection of 1 million high-quality reads, each carrying a distinct molecular identifier. Reads sharing molecular identifiers were discarded rather than binned into consensus sequences. MiTCR, with a Q25 quality threshold and the strictest error-elimination algorithm, was used for CDR3 identification, clonotype clustering and error correction. A nonparametric unseen species model with Euler transformation was used to estimate a lower bound on total TCR beta diversity. The public reads were reanalyzed by TCRdb: fastp trimming at Q25, MiXCR alignment, in-frame beta chains only. Under each unique CDR3 protein, matching rows form one entry showing the most common genes and DNA. The V and J calls and clone size are TCRdb's, not the authors'. The sample contains about 1.8 million distinct CDR3 sequences, around half of them found a single time. Jointly, the top ten make up over 2% of the sample.

The germline V gene provides CDR1 SGHDT and CDR2 YYEEEE. The trim is 7 bases for V and 10 bases for J, with a gap of 18 bases between the germline ends. Its CDR3 holds 13 amino acids, cysteine through phenylalanine. The retained sequence is limited to the CDR3, 39 bases, with the frame set at the first base. Donors were 30 to 45 systemically healthy Caucasian individuals from Russia aged roughly 6 to 100 years. Around 10 milliliters of peripheral blood were collected from each donor into EDTA-treated Vacutainer tubes. Ficoll-Paque density-gradient centrifugation was used to isolate PBMCs, with at least 6.5 million per sample. Total RNA was extracted from PBMCs with Trizol reagent, with at least 6 micrograms obtained per sample. Naive CD45RAhigh/CD27high T cell percentages were measured by flow cytometry on a PBMC aliquot from every donor.

This TCR derives from a middle-aged woman in good health. The sequence links TRBV5-6 to TRBJ2-1; a weak D assignment points to TRBD2 (6 bases agree). Sequenced material: blood. The sequence in DNA is TGTGCCAGCGGGACGCAGGGAGGCTACGAGCAGTTCTTC. It codes for CASGTQGGYEQFF.